The 25 T cell receptor beta chains listed next were all sequenced from one sample in a study of blood T cell repertoires in COVID-19. The assay was immunoSEQ multiplex PCR, and TCRdb's table has in-frame clones only and misses some. The table shows over 200,000 clones, with about 93% occurring only once. The sample was peripheral blood. Every receptor here comes from a man in his sixties with COVID-19, enrolled during active disease.

This chain joins TRBV9 and TRBJ2-1; no definite D call. The germline V gene has CDR1 SGDLS and CDR2 YYNGEE. V was clipped by 1 base and J by 0 bases, with 11 bases between them. This CDR3 contains 16 residues. CDR3 sequence reads: CASSVSHTISYNEQFF. CDR3 DNA: TGTGCCAGCAGCGTATCACACACAATCTCCTACAATGAGCAGTTCTTC.

This chain links TRBV9 with TRBJ1-6, with D possibly being TRBD1 (5 bases). From germline, CDR1 is SGDLS and CDR2 YYNGEE. This CDR3 spans 15 amino acids. V was cut by 4 bases and J by 5 bases, with 13 bases left in between. The CDR3 DNA reads TGTGCCAGCAGCACCCGGTGGGGGGATAATTCACCCCTCCACTTT. It encodes CASSTRWGDNSPLHF.

The V gene is TRBV5-6, the J gene TRBJ1-2; 8 bases are a match to TRBD1. This CDR3 region has 14 residues. The germline V gene encodes CDR1 SGHDT and CDR2 YYEEEE. V lost 4 bases to trimming and J lost 7 bases; unmatched junction nucleotides: 9. CDR3 sequence (DNA): TGTGCCAGCAGCAGGGGACAGGCCCCTGGTGGCTACACCTTC. It codes for CASSRGQAPGGYTF.

The DNA of the CDR3 is TGCGCCAGCAGCCTTTGGACTAGTAAAGAGACCCAGTACTTC. Its protein product is CASSLWTSKETQYF. The V and J genes are TRBV5-1 and TRBJ2-5; 7 positions match TRBD2. This CDR3 is built from 14 residues. The V segment lost 4 bases and the J segment 3 bases; nucleotides outside the gene matches: 6. Germline values: CDR1 SGHRS, CDR2 YFSETQ.

The chain has TRBV28 and TRBJ2-2; tentative D call: TRBD1 (7 bases). The V end lost 2 bases, the J end lost 4 bases, and 11 bases lay between the germline ends. Germline V lookup: CDR1 MDHEN, CDR2 SYDVKM. The CDR3 has 15 residues. CDR3 residues: CASSLSQGGTGELFF. The CDR3 DNA reads TGTGCCAGCAGTTTAAGTCAGGGGGGCACCGGGGAGCTGTTTTTT.

The CDR3 sequence is CASSPGTQEKLFF. DNA for the CDR3: TGTGCCAGCTCACCAGGGACTCAAGAAAAACTGTTTTTT. The chain carries TRBV18 and TRBJ1-4; TRBD1 might be the D (5 bases). CDR1 and CDR2 (germline): KGHSH, LQKENI. V was pared by 2 bases and J by 8 bases, with 9 bases between. This CDR3 region has 13 residues.

The CDR3 region is CATSDSRGSGNTIYF. CDR3 DNA sequence: TGTGCCACCAGTGATTCCAGGGGCTCTGGAAACACCATATATTTT. The gene calls are TRBV24-1 and TRBJ1-3, with a tentative D call TRBD1 (6 bases). The CDR3 covers 15 residues. Trimming shortened V by 2 bases and J by 0 bases, and 7 bases separated the two germline ends. CDR1 is KGHDR and CDR2 is SFDVKD in the germline V gene.

The chain carries TRBV9 and TRBJ2-5, with 14 bases that match TRBD2. Per the germline V gene, CDR1 is SGDLS and CDR2 is YYNGEE. V shed 7 bases and J 4 bases; nucleotides not matched to a gene: 12. This CDR3 contains 17 residues. The CDR3 region is CASSPGTSGRAAETQYF. In DNA form, the CDR3 reads TGTGCCAGCTCCCCCGGGACTAGCGGGAGAGCGGCAGAGACCCAGTACTTC.

This rearrangement joins TRBV4-1 to TRBJ1-2, with 8 bases fitting TRBD1. The CDR3 totals 15 residues. Germline CDR1 is MGHRA and CDR2 is YSYEKL. Trimming cost V 0 bases and J 5 bases; bases outside gene matches: 5. The CDR3 coding sequence is TGCGCCAGCAGCCAAGATTTGAGGACAGGGTATGGCTACACCTTC. Translating gives CASSQDLRTGYGYTF.

J is TRBJ1-2 and V is TRBV10-2, with 8 bases matching TRBD1. The CDR3 loop spans 15 amino acids. Trimming took 6 bases from V and 0 from J; bases not matched to a gene: 6. Germline V gene data show CDR1 as WSHSY and CDR2 as SAAADI. The CDR3 DNA follows: TGCGCCAGCAGGAACGGACAGGGACCTAACTATGGCTACACCTTC. Translated: CASRNGQGPNYGYTF.

The genes are TRBV19 and TRBJ2-7; 9 bases fit TRBD2. This CDR3 has 18 residues. V lost 1 base to trimming and J lost 4 bases; unmatched junction nucleotides: 14. Germline V lookup: CDR1 LNHDA, CDR2 SQIVND (reference sequence). The chain's CDR3 is CASSIGTAGIAGGYEQYF. CDR3 bases: TGTGCCAGTAGTATAGGAACGGCGGGGATTGCGGGAGGGTACGAGCAGTACTTC.

The genes are TRBV19 and TRBJ2-1, with 11 bases identical to TRBD2. The length of the CDR3 is 16 residues. V was pared by 7 bases and J by 7 bases, with 12 bases of the junction left unmatched. Germline-derived CDR1 and CDR2 are LNHDA and SQIVND (reference sequence). CDR3 sequence: CASTTVAGGLVNEQFF. In DNA form, the CDR3 reads TGTGCCAGTACCACCGTAGCGGGGGGGCTGGTAAATGAGCAGTTCTTC. Based on the CDR3 plus reference TRBV19 and TRBJ2-1, the full variable domain is DGGITQSPKYLFRKEGQNVTLSCEQNLNHDAMYWYRQDPGQGLRLIYYSQIVNDFQKGDIAEGYSVSREKKESFPLTVTSAQKNPTAFYLCASTTVAGGLVNEQFFGPGTRLTVL.

The CDR3 protein is CAISNFRDREETQYF. The CDR3 DNA sequence: TGTGCCATCAGTAATTTCCGGGACAGGGAAGAGACCCAGTACTTC. The gene calls are TRBV10-3 and TRBJ2-5, with TRBD1 matching 9 bases. Germline-derived CDR1 and CDR2 are ENHRY and SYGVKD. This CDR3 has 15 amino acids. Germline trimming cut 5 bases from V and 3 bases from J; bases unmatched to any gene: 7.

The chain employs TRBV4-2 and TRBJ2-1; weak D call: TRBD2 (6 bases). The CDR3 has 17 amino acids. V dropped 2 bases and J dropped 0 bases, with 14 bases sitting between them. The germline V gene has CDR1 LGHNA and CDR2 YNFKEQ. The CDR3 region is CASSQPLSTSSYNEQFF. The DNA for the CDR3 is TGTGCCAGCAGCCAACCGCTATCGACTAGCTCCTACAATGAGCAGTTCTTC.

The chain uses TRBV2 and TRBJ2-3, with TRBD2 matching 14 bases. The CDR3 consists of 16 residues. Germline V gives CDR1 SNHLY, CDR2 FYNNEI. J gave up 2 bases and V 6 bases, and 4 bases lay outside the gene matches. The CDR3 is CASRRTSGGSTDTQYF. CDR3 nucleotide sequence: TGTGCCAGCAGGCGGACTAGCGGGGGGTCCACAGATACGCAGTATTTT.

The chain links TRBV7-9 to TRBJ2-1; 9 bases are a match to TRBD2. Germline V gene data show CDR1 as SEHNR and CDR2 as FQNEAQ (reference sequence). V shed 4 bases, J shed 4 bases, and the junction held 5 bases outside the gene matches. This CDR3 has 15 residues. This CDR3 is CASSSLAGYYNEQFF. In nucleotides, the CDR3 is TGTGCCAGCAGCTCGCTAGCGGGGTATTACAATGAGCAGTTCTTC.

The chain recombines TRBV7-9 with TRBJ2-3, with D possibly matching TRBD2 (7 bases). The CDR3 runs 18 residues. CDR1 SEHNR and CDR2 FQNEAQ come from the germline V gene (reference sequence). With 8 bases removed from V and 4 bases from J, the gap between germline ends came to 28 bases. The CDR3 coding sequence is TGTGCCAGCTTCACCCGAAGAGGGGGGGGGCTCTCCGCAGATACGCAGTATTTT. Residues: CASFTRRGGGLSADTQYF. The full variable domain, with the rest looked up from reference TRBV7-9 and TRBJ2-3, is DTGVSQNPRHKITKRGQNVTFRCDPISEHNRLYWYRQTLGQGPEFLTYFQNEAQLEKSRLLSDRFSAERPKGSFSTLEIQRTEQGDSAMYLCASFTRRGGGLSADTQYFGPGTRLTVL.

J is TRBJ2-3 and V is TRBV30; TRBD2 matches at 8 bases. Germline assignment: CDR1 GTSNPN and CDR2 SVGIG (reference sequence). After removal of 7 bases from V and 3 bases from J, the junction contained 6 bases not matched to a gene. This CDR3 has 13 amino acids. DNA of the CDR3: TGTGCCTCCGCTGGACTAGCTACAGATACGCAGTATTTT. Its protein is CASAGLATDTQYF.

The chain carries TRBV2 and TRBJ1-2, with TRBD1 matching 7 bases. The CDR3 covers 14 residues. Trimming at V came to 5 bases and at J to 3 bases, leaving 6 bases not matched to a gene. Germline loops: CDR1 SNHLY, CDR2 FYNNEI. The CDR3 reads CASSSTGLHYGYTF. The CDR3 bases are TGTGCCAGCAGTTCGACAGGGTTACACTATGGCTACACCTTC.

The rearrangement joins TRBV14 to TRBJ2-1; 10 bases fit TRBD1. There are 15 residues in the CDR3. Germline V gene sequence: CDR1 SGHDN, CDR2 FVKESK. V was pared by 4 bases and J by 5 bases, with 5 bases of the junction left unmatched. The CDR3 DNA reads TGTGCCAGCAGCCGCCCGGGACAGGGGAACAATGAGCAGTTCTTC. As protein: CASSRPGQGNNEQFF.

This chain uses TRBV28 with TRBJ1-2; 8 bases agree with TRBD1. CDR1 is MDHEN and CDR2 is SYDVKM in the germline V gene. J gave up 8 bases and V 5 bases, and 10 bases lay outside the gene matches. CDR3 length: 14 residues. CDR3 DNA sequence: TGTGCCAGCAGTCCGCCGGGACAGGCGGTCGGCTACACCTTC. Its translation: CASSPPGQAVGYTF.

The gene calls are TRBV7-2 and TRBJ2-7; 7 bases are a match to TRBD2. Looked up from germline, CDR1 is SGHTA and CDR2 is FQGNSA. J gave up 5 bases and V 3 bases, and 10 bases lay outside the gene matches. This CDR3 contains 15 residues. The CDR3: CASSLYTREFHEQYF. The CDR3 DNA reads as TGTGCCAGCAGCTTGTATACGCGGGAGTTCCACGAGCAGTACTTC.

J is TRBJ2-3 and V is TRBV29-1, with TRBD2 matching over 7 bases. Germline V gene sequence: CDR1 SQVTM, CDR2 ANQGSEA. The J segment lost 1 base and the V segment lost 7 bases, leaving 2 bases of the junction unmatched. The CDR3 sequence is 12 residues long. CDR3 nucleotides: TGCAGCGGGACTAGTGGCACAGATACGCAGTATTTT. Its protein is CSGTSGTDTQYF.

V is TRBV7-8 and J is TRBJ1-6, with 7 bases aligning to TRBD1. Trimming removed 1 base from V and 7 bases from J; junction bases left unmatched: 7. CDR1 and CDR2 from the germline V gene are SGHVS and FQNEAQ. The CDR3 runs 16 residues. This CDR3 reads CASSLGTGTVNSPLHF. The CDR3 nucleotides read TGTGCCAGCAGCTTAGGCACCGGGACAGTGAATTCACCCCTCCACTTT.

The chain couples TRBV3-1 (or the pseudogene TRBV3-2) to TRBJ2-1, with D possibly TRBD1 on 5 matching bases. V was cut by 0 bases and J by 12 bases, with 12 bases left in between. The CDR3 length is 13 residues. The germline gives CDR1 LGHDT, CDR2 YNNKEL (reference sequence). The CDR3 loop is CASSQDRGYGQFF. The CDR3 DNA follows: TGTGCCAGCAGCCAAGATAGGGGTTACGGGCAGTTCTTC.